These 5 T cell receptor beta chains came from one sample sequenced in a study of T-cell reconstitution after alpha-beta-depleted transplantation in children. Unique molecular identifiers were incorporated when the TCRbeta library was constructed. MiXCR, run by TCRdb on the PCR reads, gives a single entry per CDR3 protein. The sample lists under 450,000 distinct CDR3 sequences; 10% to 15% were seen once. The sample in question was PBMCs, obtained from the stem cell graft. All receptors derive from a human donor who donated a stem cell graft to a child with Fanconi anemia.

This clonotype has a count of ten or more. The chain recombines TRBV5-1 with TRBJ2-1; D might be TRBD2 (6 bases). CDR1 and CDR2 (germline): SGHRS, YFSETQ. This CDR3 comprises 15 residues. Trimming removed 0 bases from V and 2 bases from J, with 9 bases in between. The CDR3 region is CASSLARGTYNEQFF. DNA of the CDR3: TGCGCCAGCAGCTTGGCCCGCGGGACCTACAATGAGCAGTTCTTC.

This clonotype was picked up a small number of times. This sequence joins TRBV7-2 and TRBJ2-7; the match to TRBD2 covers 7 bases. Trimming took 6 bases from V and 3 from J; bases not matched to a gene: 11. Per germline, CDR1 SGHTA and CDR2 FQGNSA. The CDR3 is made up of 15 amino acids. The CDR3 DNA reads as TGTGCCAGCAGTCCCCTGGGGGGGACCCGCTACGAGCAGTACTTC. It is translated as CASSPLGGTRYEQYF.

This clonotype came up a few times. V gene TRBV29-1 combines with J gene TRBJ2-5, with D hard to call. The CDR3 is 12 residues long. Trimming removed 4 bases at V and 2 bases at J, with 8 bases between. Germline V gives CDR1 SQVTM, CDR2 ANQGSEA. The CDR3 loop reads CSVGGNQETQYF. In DNA, the CDR3 is TGCAGCGTTGGGGGAAATCAAGAGACCCAGTACTTC.

The chain couples TRBV4-2 to TRBJ1-4; D is undetermined. The CDR3 sequence is 14 residues long. Germline CDR1 and CDR2: LGHNA and YNFKEQ. V shed 5 bases and J shed 4 bases, with 11 bases lying between them. The CDR3 coding sequence is TGTGCCAGCAGCGTATTCCAGCGTAATGAAAAACTGTTTTTT. Its translation: CASSVFQRNEKLFF.

There are a few counts of this clonotype. The chain uses TRBV11-2 and TRBJ1-2, with D perhaps matching TRBD1 (5 bases). The CDR3 covers 18 residues. Germline V lookup: CDR1 SGHAT, CDR2 FQNNGV. The germline V and J ends were trimmed by 4 bases and 7 bases, with 28 bases remaining between them. CDR3 sequence: CASSSEWIGGPRRGGYTF. DNA of the CDR3: TGTGCCAGCAGCTCGGAATGGATAGGAGGTCCTCGGAGGGGTGGCTACACCTTC.